These 16 T cell receptor beta chains originate from one sample sequenced in a study of blood T cell repertoires in COVID-19. Method: immunoSEQ multiplex PCR; TCRdb's copy keeps in-frame clones and lacks some. The sample has around 170,000 clones, around 85% seen once. What was sequenced was peripheral blood. These receptors were obtained from a man aged 50 to 60 with active or convalescent COVID-19.

CDR3 residues: CASSFGRGRIAGELFF. The CDR3 nucleotides are TGTGCCAGCAGCTTCGGCAGGGGTAGGATCGCCGGGGAGCTGTTTTTT. The rearrangement uses TRBV7-6 and TRBJ2-2, with D perhaps matching TRBD1 (6 bases). With 3 bases removed from V and 6 bases from J, the gap between germline ends came to 17 bases. Per germline, CDR1 SGHVS and CDR2 FNYEAQ. The length of the CDR3 is 16 residues.

This rearrangement joins TRBV28 to TRBJ2-5; D call uncertain. CDR1 MDHEN and CDR2 SYDVKM come from the germline V gene. Trimming stripped 9 bases from V and 5 bases from J, with 13 bases between. The CDR3 is made up of 12 amino acids. Here the CDR3 reads CASRALSETQYF. Written as DNA, the CDR3 is TGTGCCAGTCGTGCCCTAAGCGAGACCCAGTACTTC.

In the case of this clone: This same CDR3 is encoded by further DNA sequences in the sample. V is TRBV19 and J is TRBJ1-1; no definite D call. Trimming left V 1 base short and J 1 base short, with 7 bases between. Germline V CDR1 and CDR2: LNHDA, SQIVND (reference sequence). The CDR3 is made up of 14 amino acids. The CDR3 nucleotides are TGTGCCAGTAGTATAGGAGGGCGGAACACTGAAGCTTTCTTT. It translates to CASSIGGRNTEAFF.

This rearrangement joins TRBV2 to TRBJ2-6; D possibly corresponds to TRBD1 (5 bases). Trimming stripped 8 bases from V and 5 bases from J, with 13 bases between. CDR1 is SNHLY, CDR2 FYNNEI, per germline. The CDR3 is 14 residues long. The CDR3 region has the DNA TGTGCCAGCTCTAGAAAGGGGAGGGCCAACGTCCTGACTTTC. Its translation: CASSRKGRANVLTF.

This chain joins TRBV24-1 and TRBJ1-1; tentatively, D is TRBD1 (5 bases). CDR1 and CDR2 (germline): KGHDR, SFDVKD. V was pared by 5 bases and J by 6 bases, with 12 bases between. The CDR3 runs 13 residues. CDR3 in DNA: TGTGCCACCAGTGGGCAGGGAGGCGCTGAAGCTTTCTTT. Translating gives CATSGQGGAEAFF.

This clone was seen once. The chain uses TRBV5-5 and TRBJ1-4, with 8 bases identical to TRBD1. The CDR3 spans 14 residues. The junction had 6 bases not matched to a gene; V was cut back by 3 bases and J by 8 bases. Germline V gene sequence: CDR1 SGHKS, CDR2 YYEKEE (reference sequence). CDR3 sequence: CASSSGQGGEKLFF. Written as DNA, the CDR3 is TGTGCCAGCAGCTCCGGACAGGGTGGGGAAAAACTGTTTTTT.

The V and J genes are TRBV11-2 and TRBJ2-5, with TRBD2 matching over 7 bases. The CDR3 has 17 amino acids. Germline CDR1 reads SGHAT; CDR2 reads FQNNGV. After removal of 6 bases from V and 1 base from J, the junction contained 14 bases not matched to a gene. The CDR3 DNA is TGTGCCAGCAGTCGTGAGGGGCTAGCGGAAACCCAAGAGACCCAGTACTTC. It specifies CASSREGLAETQETQYF.

The gene calls are TRBV10-3 and TRBJ2-3, with D maybe TRBD1 (5 bases). The germline V and J ends were trimmed by 8 bases and 2 bases, with 11 bases remaining between them. From germline, CDR1 is ENHRY and CDR2 SYGVKD. The CDR3 runs 13 residues. The CDR3 DNA follows: TGTGCCATCCTCGACAGTCTCACAGATACGCAGTATTTT. The encoded protein is CAILDSLTDTQYF.

This clone has just a few counts. V gene TRBV12-3 or TRBV12-4 combines with J gene TRBJ1-2; D perhaps matches TRBD1 (5 bases). V lost 2 bases to trimming and J lost 6 bases, with 7 bases between them. The CDR3 sequence is 12 residues long. CDR3 nucleotides: TGTGCCAGCAGTTTACAGGGCCATGGCTACACCTTC. Protein: CASSLQGHGYTF.

This sequence joins TRBV6-5 and TRBJ2-1; 7 bases match TRBD2. Germline CDR1 is MNHEY and CDR2 is SVGAGI. With 6 bases clipped from V and 9 bases from J, the junction kept 14 bases outside the gene matches. The CDR3 spans 15 residues. The CDR3 loop reads CASRTGREIGAEQFF. The CDR3, as DNA: TGTGCCAGCAGGACGGGGAGGGAGATAGGAGCTGAGCAGTTCTTC.

This chain connects TRBV29-1 to TRBJ1-3; 9 bases align to TRBD1. The CDR3 length is 14 residues. Germline V lookup: CDR1 SQVTM, CDR2 ANQGSEA. V was pared by 5 bases and J by 1 base, with 3 bases of the junction left unmatched. CDR3 in DNA: TGCAGCGTTCGACAGGGGGTATCTGGAAACACCATATATTTT. Translating gives CSVRQGVSGNTIYF.

The rearrangement joins TRBV3-1 (or the pseudogene TRBV3-2) to TRBJ1-2; 7 bases align to TRBD1. Per germline, CDR1 LGHDT and CDR2 YNNKEL (reference sequence). This CDR3 comprises 12 residues. J was trimmed by 6 bases and V by 8 bases; bases with no gene match: 6. The CDR3 reads CASRGQDHGYTF. The CDR3 bases are TGTGCCAGCCGCGGACAGGATCATGGCTACACCTTC.

V gene TRBV7-2 combines with J gene TRBJ2-1; D unclear. V was pared by 9 bases and J by 3 bases, with 9 bases between. Germline-derived CDR1 and CDR2 are SGHTA and FQGNSA. The CDR3 runs 12 residues. In nucleotides, the CDR3 is TGTGCCAGTAGCCTAATCTACAATGAGCAGTTCTTC. This gives the protein CASSLIYNEQFF.

The gene calls are TRBV10-2 and TRBJ2-3, with 9 bases aligning to TRBD1. Germline V gives CDR1 WSHSY, CDR2 SAAADI. The CDR3 has 14 residues. The V gene end was trimmed by 10 bases and the J gene end by 1 base; junction bases not matched to a gene: 6. The DNA for the CDR3 is TGCGCCATCACACAGGGGGCGCGCACAGATACGCAGTATTTT. This translates into CAITQGARTDTQYF.

This chain's CDR3 is CASSTGPTNEKLFF. The CDR3 DNA reads as TGTGCCAGCAGTACAGGACCAACTAATGAAAAACTGTTTTTT. V is TRBV6-5 and J is TRBJ1-4, with D possibly TRBD1 on 5 matching bases. The CDR3 spans 14 residues. V gave up 5 bases and J gave up 0 bases, with 7 bases separating them. Germline assignment: CDR1 MNHEY and CDR2 SVGAGI.

The chain combines TRBV27 with TRBJ1-4, with a weak D call TRBD1 (6 bases). Deletions cut 3 bases from V and 8 bases from J, with 13 bases between. CDR1 and CDR2 (germline): MNHEY, SMNVEV (reference sequence). CDR3 length: 14 amino acids. For the CDR3, the DNA is TGTGCCAGCAGTTTCGGGGGGCTTGGAGAAAAACTGTTTTTT. Its translation: CASSFGGLGEKLFF.